The 22 T cell receptor beta chains below all came from one sample that was sequenced in a study of blood T cells in healthy people across ages. The authors ran a second PCR of 7 to 11 cycles using a sample-barcoded 5' primer and a J-beta primer mix. TCRdb called the 5' RACE reads again in MiXCR, with one record for every CDR3 protein. The repertoire consists of around 1,500,000 distinct CDR3 sequences, with roughly 28% occurring once and the leading ten covering 7.7%. The sample taken for sequencing was blood. These receptors all come from a woman under 40 in good health.

In this sample, this clonotype turned up many times. The chain is built from TRBV2 and TRBJ2-5, with TRBD2 matching over 8 bases. The length of the CDR3 is 15 residues. Germline CDR1 SNHLY, CDR2 FYNNEI. J lost 2 bases, V lost 4 bases, and 6 bases had no gene match. CDR3 in amino acids: CASSGQTSEQETQYF. The CDR3 DNA follows: TGTGCCAGCAGTGGTCAGACTAGCGAACAAGAGACCCAGTACTTC.

This clonotype was found a few times. The gene calls are TRBV12-3 or TRBV12-4 and TRBJ2-5, with D tentatively TRBD1 (6 bases). The CDR3 has 14 residues. Trimming removed 6 bases from V and 1 base from J, with 12 bases in between. CDR3 region: CASREDRVQETQYF. In DNA form, the CDR3 reads TGTGCCAGCAGGGAGGACAGAGTCCAAGAGACCCAGTACTTC.

This clonotype was seen repeatedly, ten times or more. The rearrangement uses TRBV28 and TRBJ2-7; TRBD1 matches at 9 bases. CDR3 length: 15 amino acids. Germline V gene data show CDR1 as MDHEN and CDR2 as SYDVKM. Trimming removed 5 bases from V and 2 bases from J; junction bases left unmatched: 7. The CDR3 region is CASSGGQGMAYEQYF. The CDR3, as DNA: TGTGCCAGCAGTGGGGGACAGGGCATGGCCTACGAGCAGTACTTC.

Of note for this clonotype: Relative to the germline gene, one junction end is altered; a read error may explain this. J is TRBJ1-1 and V is TRBV10-3; the D gene is possibly TRBD1 (5 bases). CDR3 length: 14 residues. Per germline, CDR1 ENHRY and CDR2 SYGVKD. The CDR3, as DNA: TGTGTCATCGGGGTCAGGGAAGACGACACTGAAGCTTTCTTT. This translates into CVIGVREDDTEAFF.

The rearrangement uses TRBV6-5 and TRBJ2-1; 8 nucleotides match TRBD1. Germline trimming cut 2 bases from V and 9 bases from J; bases unmatched to any gene: 6. This CDR3 region has 14 residues. Germline CDR1 MNHEY, CDR2 SVGAGI. In DNA form, the CDR3 reads TGTGCCAGCAGTTACGGCGCAGGGGGCCTTGAGCAGTTCTTC. This encodes CASSYGAGGLEQFF.

The chain couples TRBV19 to TRBJ2-4; D gene ambiguous. The tail of the sequence fits TRBJ2-7 better, so the J call may be wrong. The CDR3 totals 12 residues. Per germline, CDR1 LNHDA and CDR2 SQIVND (reference sequence). The CDR3 spells CASSIADYEQYF. The CDR3 DNA reads TGTGCCAGTAGTATTGCAGACTACGAGCAGTACTTC.

This clonotype was detected a few times. This rearrangement joins TRBV12-5 to TRBJ2-1; maybe TRBD2 (5 bases). Germline lookup yields CDR1 LGHNT and CDR2 FRNRAP. This CDR3 spans 12 amino acids. V gave up 7 bases and J gave up 6 bases, with 10 bases separating them. CDR3 in amino acids: CASADGGNEQFF. CDR3 sequence (DNA): TGTGCTAGTGCGGACGGAGGCAATGAGCAGTTCTTC.

This clonotype was seen a handful of times. The chain recombines TRBV6-6 with TRBJ1-6; no definite D call. The germline CDR1 and CDR2 sequences are MNHNY and SVGAGI (reference sequence). This CDR3 spans 17 amino acids. V was shortened by 0 bases and J by 4 bases, with 13 bases between the two germline ends. The chain's CDR3 is CASSYSDPTVYNSPLHF. The CDR3 DNA follows: TGTGCCAGCAGTTACTCAGATCCGACGGTATATAATTCACCCCTCCACTTT.

This clonotype was picked up a small number of times. This chain links TRBV2 with TRBJ2-5; 9 nucleotides align to TRBD2. CDR1 is SNHLY, CDR2 FYNNEI, per germline. The CDR3 is made up of 14 amino acids. V trimming: 6 bases; J trimming: 3 bases; junction bases outside the gene matches: 5. The CDR3, as DNA: TGTGCCAGCAGAAGGACTAGCGCCGAAGAGACCCAGTACTTC. Amino acids: CASRRTSAEETQYF.

This clonotype occurred a few times. The rearrangement joins TRBV6-1 to TRBJ1-2; no definite D call. From germline, CDR1 is MNHNS and CDR2 SASEGT. This CDR3 contains 14 residues. Between the trimmed V and J ends, which lost 2 bases and 0 bases, there was a span of 7 bases. The CDR3 region is CASSEIQSNYGYTF. DNA for the CDR3: TGTGCCAGCAGTGAAATACAGTCTAACTATGGCTACACCTTC.

This clonotype has a handful of counts. The rearrangement links TRBV20-1 to TRBJ1-6; 9 bases are a match to TRBD1. Germline assignment: CDR1 DFQATT and CDR2 SNEGSKA (reference sequence). The CDR3 is 17 residues long. V dropped 0 bases and J dropped 5; count of bases not matched to a gene: 8. CDR3: CSAREQGTGLDNSPLHF. In DNA form, the CDR3 reads TGCAGTGCTAGAGAGCAAGGGACAGGGCTGGATAATTCACCCCTCCACTTT.

The genes are TRBV5-1 and TRBJ2-5; 8 nucleotides match TRBD1. J lost 2 bases, V lost 2 bases, and 8 bases had no gene match. Germline assignment: CDR1 SGHRS and CDR2 YFSETQ. This CDR3 is 16 amino acids long. CDR3 residues: CASSFGQGIPQETQYF. The CDR3 DNA reads TGCGCCAGCAGCTTTGGACAGGGAATCCCTCAAGAGACCCAGTACTTC. The whole variable domain, filled in from reference TRBV5-1 and TRBJ2-5, reads KAGVTQTPRYLIKTRGQQVTLSCSPISGHRSVSWYQQTPGQGLQFLFEYFSETQRNKGNFPGRFSGRQFSNSRSEMNVSTLELGDSALYLCASSFGQGIPQETQYFGPGTRLLVL.

The CDR3 loop is CATSDSRTMETQYF. DNA of the CDR3: TGTGCCACCAGTGATTCGCGAACGATGGAGACCCAGTACTTC. The J gene is TRBJ2-5, the V gene TRBV24-1; D ambiguous. The V gene lost 2 bases and the J gene lost 5 bases, with 11 bases spanning the gap. Per the germline V gene, CDR1 is KGHDR and CDR2 is SFDVKD. The CDR3 runs to 14 residues.

This clonotype was counted ten times or more. This chain connects TRBV11-2 to TRBJ2-7; no definite D call. The CDR3 loop spans 14 amino acids. Trimming took 1 base from V and 4 from J, leaving 11 bases between them. Germline CDR1 is SGHAT and CDR2 is FQNNGV. The CDR3 reads CASSLAEVWYEQYF. Written as DNA, the CDR3 is TGTGCCAGCAGCTTAGCCGAGGTTTGGTACGAGCAGTACTTC.

The rearrangement joins TRBV20-1 to TRBJ2-1, with D perhaps matching TRBD2 (6 bases). The germline V and J ends were trimmed by 1 base and 9 bases, with 10 bases remaining between them. The V gene's germline CDR1 is DFQATT and CDR2 SNEGSKA (reference sequence). The CDR3 sequence is 12 residues long. The CDR3 sequence is CSARGGVSEQFF. The CDR3 region has the DNA TGCAGTGCTAGAGGGGGGGTAAGTGAGCAGTTCTTC.

To note about this clonotype: Relative to the germline gene, one junction end is altered; a read error may explain this. The rearrangement joins TRBV10-3 to TRBJ2-7, with D unclear. CDR3 length: 17 residues. The germline V gene has CDR1 ENHRY and CDR2 SYGVKD. CDR3 in amino acids: CAIGESTLGPASYEQYF. The CDR3 DNA reads as TGTGCCATCGGTGAGTCGACGTTAGGACCCGCCTCCTACGAGCAGTACTTC.

J is TRBJ1-1 and V is TRBV7-9; D ambiguous. The CDR3 covers 14 residues. Per germline, CDR1 SEHNR and CDR2 FQNEAQ (reference sequence). The germline V and J ends were trimmed by 3 bases and 4 bases, with 12 bases remaining between them. CDR3 sequence reads: CASSFKKVVTEAFF. The CDR3 DNA is TGTGCCAGCAGCTTCAAAAAGGTTGTCACTGAAGCTTTCTTT.

This clonotype was observed many times. V and J are TRBV5-6 and TRBJ2-4; D tentatively fits TRBD1 or TRBD2 (7 bases each). V was trimmed by 4 bases and J by 6 bases, leaving 14 bases between them. Germline-derived CDR1 and CDR2 are SGHDT and YYEEEE. The CDR3 has 14 amino acids. The CDR3 sequence is CASSGRGLGNIQYF. DNA for the CDR3: TGTGCCAGCAGCGGGAGGGGGCTGGGAAACATTCAGTACTTC.

The chain employs TRBV5-1 and TRBJ2-5, with 9 bases identical to TRBD1. The CDR3 sequence is 15 residues long. CDR1 is SGHRS and CDR2 is YFSETQ in the germline V gene. Trimming cost V 8 bases and J 5 bases; bases outside gene matches: 13. CDR3 nucleotides: TGCGCCAGGAGCGCCCCGGGACAGGGTACCGAGACCCAGTACTTC. As protein: CARSAPGQGTETQYF. The full variable domain, in which reference TRBV5-1 and TRBJ2-5 provide the parts outside the CDR3, is KAGVTQTPRYLIKTRGQQVTLSCSPISGHRSVSWYQQTPGQGLQFLFEYFSETQRNKGNFPGRFSGRQFSNSRSEMNVSTLELGDSALYLCARSAPGQGTETQYFGPGTRLLVL.

Details on this clonotype: A much larger clone lies a single base off, so this may be a read error. The chain couples TRBV29-1 to TRBJ2-5; TRBD1 matches 7 bases. The DNA end is more similar to TRBJ2-1, so the J call may be wrong. CDR3 length: 13 residues. Germline V gives CDR1 SQVTM, CDR2 ANQGSEA. The DNA of the CDR3 is TGCAGCGTTAAGACAGGGCGGCAAGAGACCCAGTTCTTC. Translation: CSVKTGRQETQFF.

This chain joins TRBV6-4 and TRBJ2-1; 12 bases map to TRBD2. The J call may not be correct, given that the DNA end is closer to TRBJ2-7. Looked up from germline, CDR1 is MRHNA and CDR2 is SNTAGT. The CDR3 is 17 amino acids. The CDR3 coding sequence is TGTGCCAGCAGTAAATCGACTAGCGGGGGTGCCTACAATGAGCAGTACTTC. Translation: CASSKSTSGGAYNEQYF.

V and J are TRBV3-1 and TRBJ2-7, with D perhaps TRBD1 (5 bases). In germline, CDR1 is LGHDT, CDR2 YNNKEL (reference sequence). V lost 3 bases to trimming and J lost 3 bases, with 9 bases between them. The CDR3 sequence is 13 residues long. The CDR3 nucleotides read TGTGCCAGCAGCCAGGACATAAACTACGAGCAGTACTTC. Its translation is CASSQDINYEQYF.